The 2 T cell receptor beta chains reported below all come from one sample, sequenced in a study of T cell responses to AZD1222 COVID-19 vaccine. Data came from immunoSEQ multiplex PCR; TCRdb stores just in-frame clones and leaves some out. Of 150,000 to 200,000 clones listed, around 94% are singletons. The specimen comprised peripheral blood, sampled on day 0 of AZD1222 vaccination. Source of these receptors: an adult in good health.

DNA for the CDR3: TGTGCCAGCATCCTGGAGTCGTGGAGGGAGGAGCAGTACTTC. This encodes CASILESWREEQYF. This chain uses TRBV2 with TRBJ2-7, with D possibly being TRBD2 (6 bases). CDR3 length equals 14 residues. Per germline, CDR1 SNHLY and CDR2 FYNNEI. V shed 7 bases and J shed 7 bases, with 20 bases lying between them.

CDR3 sequence reads: CASSAGPNTEAFF. The CDR3 DNA sequence: TGTGCCAGTAGTGCCGGGCCGAACACTGAAGCTTTCTTT. The rearrangement uses TRBV19 and TRBJ1-1, with D uncertain. Germline CDR1 and CDR2: LNHDA and SQIVND (reference sequence). The CDR3 length is 13 residues. V lost 5 bases and J lost 1, with 8 bases in between. The complete variable domain, with remaining parts taken from reference TRBV19 and TRBJ1-1, reads DGGITQSPKYLFRKEGQNVTLSCEQNLNHDAMYWYRQDPGQGLRLIYYSQIVNDFQKGDIAEGYSVSREKKESFPLTVTSAQKNPTAFYLCASSAGPNTEAFFGQGTRLTVV.